This record looks at one T cell receptor (beta chain) sequence and its context. This entry comes from a study of blood T cell repertoires in COVID-19. Across the whole study: PBMCs, B-cell-depleted T cells, or T cells provided the cDNA or gDNA that made up the material.

Sequencing used immunoSEQ multiplex PCR; TCRdb keeps in-frame clones, though not all of them. This sample carries 200,000 to 250,000 clones, about three quarters of them seen once, and the ten largest clones take under 8.5%. This clonotype was obtained from a woman in her seventies with acute or convalescent COVID-19. Source material: peripheral blood.

The CDR3 reads CASSRGEGMETQYF. The CDR3 DNA reads as TGTGCCAGCAGTCGGGGGGAGGGGATGGAGACCCAGTACTTC. J is TRBJ2-5 and V is TRBV2; TRBD2 matches at 7 bases. Germline V gene sequence: CDR1 SNHLY, CDR2 FYNNEI. There are 14 residues in the CDR3. Trimming removed 5 bases from V and 5 bases from J; junction bases left unmatched: 8.